These T cell receptor beta chains were read from a single sample in a study of CD8 T cells in ankylosing spondylitis. Using its own MiXCR run on the 5' RACE reads, TCRdb lists one record per CDR3 protein. The table has hundreds of thousands of distinct CDR3 sequences, roughly a quarter seen once. The sample comprised blood, either unsorted or a sorted T cell fraction (not recorded which). The receptors were gathered from a male donor with ankylosing spondylitis. The CDR3 runs from the conserved cysteine through the conserved F or W. The D gene is left open where the match is weak. Some rows have no size entry. The others give once, few or many, or a class for an expanded clone.

J: TRBJ1-5; V: TRBV2; size: -; D: -; CDR3: CASSDSASPNSNQPQHF; DNA: TGTGCCAGCAGTGATAGTGCCAGCCCCAATAGCAATCAGCCCCAGCATTTT
J: TRBJ2-5; V: TRBV2; size: -; D: -; CDR3: CASSDRREETQYF; DNA: TGTGCCAGCAGTGATAGGAGGGAAGAGACCCAGTACTTC
J: TRBJ2-3; V: TRBV2; size: once; D: TRBD1; CDR3: CASDRGPTDTQYF; DNA: TGTGCCAGCGACAGGGGGCCCACAGATACGCAGTATTTT
J: TRBJ2-7; V: TRBV20-1; size: few; D: TRBD2; CDR3: CSATLAGVPEQYF; DNA: TGCAGTGCTACCCTAGCGGGAGTTCCCGAGCAGTACTTC
J: TRBJ2-2; V: TRBV7-9; size: few; D: -; CDR3: CASSFQSDTGELFF; DNA: TGTGCCAGCAGCTTTCAAAGCGACACCGGGGAGCTGTTTTTT
J: TRBJ1-2; V: TRBV28; size: few; D: TRBD1; CDR3: CANRGTGDYGYTF; DNA: TGTGCCAACAGAGGGACAGGAGACTATGGCTACACCTTC
J: TRBJ1-5; V: TRBV7-8; size: -; D: TRBD1; CDR3: CASSSRLGGRRQPQHF; DNA: TGTGCCAGCAGCTCTCGATTAGGGGGCCGGAGGCAGCCCCAGCATTTT
J: TRBJ2-1; V: TRBV15; size: -; D: TRBD2; CDR3: CATSRDPLAGVGNNEQFF; DNA: TGTGCCACCAGCAGAGATCCCCTAGCGGGAGTGGGTAACAATGAGCAGTTCTTC
J: TRBJ2-3; V: TRBV9; size: -; D: -; CDR3: CASSVAQRTDTQYF; DNA: TGTGCCAGCAGCGTAGCCCAGCGGACAGATACGCAGTATTTT
J: TRBJ2-3; V: TRBV11-2; size: many; D: -; CDR3: CASSLAPLTDTQYF; DNA: TGTGCCAGCAGCTTAGCTCCCCTCACAGATACGCAGTATTTT
J: TRBJ2-5; V: TRBV12-3/TRBV12-4; size: few; D: -; CDR3: CASSLGPGTETQYF; DNA: TGTGCCAGCAGTTTAGGCCCAGGGACAGAGACCCAGTACTTC
J: TRBJ1-3; V: TRBV24-1; size: few; D: TRBD1; CDR3: CATSDADRALESGNTIYF; DNA: TGTGCCACCAGTGATGCGGACAGGGCGTTGGAGTCTGGAAACACCATATATTTT
J: TRBJ2-3; V: TRBV5-5; size: few; D: TRBD1; CDR3: CASSLQGTGGDTQYF; DNA: TGTGCCAGCAGCCTCCAAGGGACAGGGGGGGATACGCAGTATTTT
J: TRBJ2-2; V: TRBV5-1; size: few; D: TRBD1; CDR3: CANSGQGSNTGELFF; DNA: TGCGCCAACTCCGGACAGGGCTCGAACACCGGGGAGCTGTTTTTT
J: TRBJ1-2; V: TRBV20-1; size: -; D: TRBD1; CDR3: CSAAGTDYGYTF; DNA: TGCAGTGCCGCGGGGACAGACTATGGCTACACCTTC
J: TRBJ1-5; V: TRBV4-1; size: few; D: -; CDR3: CASSQTQNSNQPQHF; DNA: TGCGCCAGCAGCCAAACGCAAAATAGCAATCAGCCCCAGCATTTT
J: TRBJ2-2; V: TRBV6-2/TRBV6-3; size: few; D: TRBD2; CDR3: CASRPLADTGELFF; DNA: TGTGCCAGCAGACCCCTAGCGGACACCGGGGAGCTGTTTTTT
J: TRBJ2-2; V: TRBV7-1; size: few; D: -; CDR3: CASSSRQGADTTGLPRTNTGELFF; DNA: TGTGCCAGCAGCTCCCGTCAAGGGGCGGACACAACGGGACTGCCCAGAACTAACACCGGGGAGCTGTTTTTT
J: TRBJ1-2; V: TRBV12-3/TRBV12-4; size: -; D: -; CDR3: CASLREIYGYTF; DNA: TGTGCCAGCCTCAGGGAAATCTATGGCTACACCTTC
J: TRBJ1-1; V: TRBV20-1; size: -; D: -; CDR3: CSARDQGRSRDTEAFF; DNA: TGCAGTGCTAGAGATCAGGGAAGGTCGAGGGACACTGAAGCTTTCTTT
J: TRBJ2-1; V: TRBV15; size: few; D: TRBD2; CDR3: CATSSRLASTNEQFF; DNA: TGTGCCACCAGCAGCAGACTAGCGAGCACCAATGAGCAGTTCTTC
J: TRBJ2-1; V: TRBV18; size: -; D: TRBD2; CDR3: CASSPIIAGSENEQFF; DNA: TGTGCCAGCTCACCTATTATAGCGGGAAGTGAGAATGAGCAGTTCTTC
J: TRBJ2-1; V: TRBV12-3/TRBV12-4; size: -; D: -; CDR3: CASSFKGNEQFF; DNA: TGTGCCAGCAGTTTTAAGGGAAATGAGCAGTTCTTC
J: TRBJ2-7; V: TRBV5-1; size: few; D: -; CDR3: CASSPRDGSSYEQYF; DNA: TGCGCCAGCAGCCCTCGGGACGGTAGCTCCTACGAGCAGTACTTC
J: TRBJ2-2; V: TRBV5-1; size: -; D: -; CDR3: CASSLKENGELFF; DNA: TGCGCCAGCAGCTTGAAGGAAAACGGGGAGCTGTTTTTT
J: TRBJ2-1; V: TRBV5-1; size: few; D: TRBD2; CDR3: CASSFPGTVGLAGRIYNEQFF; DNA: TGCGCCAGCAGCTTCCCCGGGACAGTGGGACTAGCGGGCCGAATCTACAATGAGCAGTTCTTC
J: TRBJ2-7; V: TRBV3-1; size: -; D: -; CDR3: CASSQDPRRSYEQYF; DNA: TGTGCCAGCAGCCAAGATCCGCGGAGGAGTTACGAGCAGTACTTC
J: TRBJ2-5; V: TRBV5-1; size: -; D: -; CDR3: CASSDVQGEETQYF; DNA: TGCGCCAGCAGCGACGTACAGGGAGAAGAGACCCAGTACTTC
J: TRBJ1-5; V: TRBV20-1; size: few; D: -; CDR3: CSARTDQYQPQHF; DNA: TGCAGTGCGCGGACAGATCAATATCAGCCCCAGCATTTT
J: TRBJ1-1; V: TRBV12-3/TRBV12-4; size: many; D: -; CDR3: CASSLGWSMNTEAFF; DNA: TGTGCCAGCAGTTTAGGGTGGTCCATGAACACTGAAGCTTTCTTT
J: TRBJ1-5; V: TRBV7-6; size: few; D: -; CDR3: CASSFFNQPQHF; DNA: TGTGCCAGCAGCTTCTTTAATCAGCCCCAGCATTTT
J: TRBJ2-1; V: TRBV5-1; size: -; D: -; CDR3: CASSFLNNEQFF; DNA: TGCGCCAGCAGCTTTTTGAACAATGAGCAGTTCTTC
J: TRBJ1-1; V: TRBV18; size: many; D: -; CDR3: CASSPNKNTEAFF; DNA: TGTGCCAGCAGTCCGAACAAGAACACTGAAGCTTTCTTT
J: TRBJ1-2; V: TRBV24-1; size: -; D: -; CDR3: CATKAQARVVDYGYTF; DNA: TGTGCCACCAAGGCCCAGGCGAGGGTGGTAGACTATGGCTACACCTTC
J: TRBJ1-1; V: TRBV18; size: -; D: TRBD1; CDR3: CASSPTQGADTEAFF; DNA: TGTGCCAGCTCCCCCACCCAGGGGGCCGACACTGAAGCTTTCTTT
J: TRBJ2-1; V: TRBV6-4; size: -; D: TRBD2; CDR3: CASTDSRGSGRLSSYNEQFF; DNA: TGTGCCAGTACCGACTCCCGGGGTAGCGGGAGGCTTAGCTCCTACAATGAGCAGTTCTTC
J: TRBJ1-2; V: TRBV4-2; size: -; D: TRBD1; CDR3: CASSQGSKGQGSGYTF; DNA: TGTGCCAGCAGCCAAGGTTCGAAGGGACAGGGGTCTGGCTACACCTTC
J: TRBJ2-7; V: TRBV12-3/TRBV12-4; size: -; D: TRBD2; CDR3: CASSLRLAGGWEQYF; DNA: TGTGCCAGCAGTTTACGACTAGCGGGAGGGTGGGAGCAGTACTTC
J: TRBJ2-4; V: TRBV29-1; size: few; D: TRBD1; CDR3: CSVEGYRGQVDIQYF; DNA: TGCAGCGTTGAAGGGTACAGGGGGCAGGTAGACATTCAGTACTTC
J: TRBJ2-1; V: TRBV29-1; size: -; D: TRBD2; CDR3: CSVETSGREYNEQFF; DNA: TGCAGCGTTGAGACTAGCGGGAGGGAATACAATGAGCAGTTCTTC
J: TRBJ1-2; V: TRBV7-2; size: -; D: -; CDR3: CASSLYRATYGYTF; DNA: TGTGCCAGCAGCCTATACAGGGCCACCTATGGCTACACCTTC
J: TRBJ1-1; V: TRBV29-1; size: few; D: -; CDR3: CSGGGKNTEAFF; DNA: TGCAGCGGGGGAGGCAAGAACACTGAAGCTTTCTTT
J: TRBJ2-2; V: TRBV24-1; size: -; D: TRBD1; CDR3: CATSDPNRDSTGELFF; DNA: TGTGCCACCAGTGACCCGAACCGGGACAGCACCGGGGAGCTGTTTTTT
J: TRBJ2-5; V: TRBV3-1; size: few; D: -; CDR3: CASSKSGLQETQYF; DNA: TGTGCCAGCAGCAAAAGCGGCCTCCAAGAGACCCAGTACTTC
J: TRBJ1-5; V: TRBV30; size: -; D: -; CDR3: CAWSTRGGNQPQHF; DNA: TGTGCCTGGAGTACGCGGGGGGGCAATCAGCCCCAGCATTTT
J: TRBJ2-7; V: TRBV30; size: few; D: TRBD2; CDR3: CAWRGTSGSLGSEQYF; DNA: TGTGCCTGGAGGGGGACTAGCGGGAGTCTTGGCTCCGAGCAGTACTTC
J: TRBJ2-1; V: TRBV9; size: few; D: -; CDR3: CASSVGLTRSYNEQFF; DNA: TGTGCCAGCAGCGTAGGGTTAACCCGCTCCTACAATGAGCAGTTCTTC
J: TRBJ2-5; V: TRBV20-1; size: few; D: -; CDR3: CSARGVVETQYF; DNA: TGCAGTGCAAGAGGGGTGGTGGAGACCCAGTACTTC
J: TRBJ1-6; V: TRBV7-2; size: -; D: TRBD1; CDR3: CATSGQANSPLHF; DNA: TGTGCCACCTCGGGACAGGCAAATTCACCCCTCCACTTT
J: TRBJ2-1; V: TRBV12-3/TRBV12-4; size: -; D: TRBD2; CDR3: CASSLPRPREWEPNEQFF; DNA: TGTGCCAGCAGTTTACCCCGACCGCGGGAGTGGGAGCCCAATGAGCAGTTCTTC
J: TRBJ2-3; V: TRBV5-1; size: few; D: -; CDR3: CASSPPGGSTDTQYF; DNA: TGCGCCAGCAGCCCCCCGGGCGGGAGCACAGATACGCAGTATTTT
J: TRBJ2-1; V: TRBV5-1; size: -; D: -; CDR3: CASRINNEQFF; DNA: TGCGCCAGCAGGATAAACAATGAGCAGTTCTTC
J: TRBJ1-6; V: TRBV11-2; size: -; D: TRBD1; CDR3: CASSLGRVGTGVNSPLHF; DNA: TGTGCCAGCAGCTTAGGCCGAGTTGGGACAGGGGTGAATTCACCCCTCCACTTT
J: TRBJ2-1; V: TRBV24-1; size: -; D: TRBD2; CDR3: CATSDVGSGSVVEQFF; DNA: TGTGCCACCAGTGATGTAGGTAGCGGGAGTGTTGTTGAGCAGTTCTTC
J: TRBJ2-1; V: TRBV20-1; size: -; D: -; CDR3: CSARKPGSYNEQFF; DNA: TGCAGTGCTAGAAAACCAGGTTCCTACAATGAGCAGTTCTTC
J: TRBJ2-6; V: TRBV21-1; size: few; D: -; CDR3: CASSKSLGPGANVLTF; DNA: TGTGCCAGCAGCAAATCCCTCGGCCCTGGGGCCAACGTCCTGACTTTC
J: TRBJ2-2; V: TRBV29-1; size: -; D: -; CDR3: CSVPGLTNTGELFF; DNA: TGCAGCGTCCCTGGGCTGACGAACACCGGGGAGCTGTTTTTT